These T cell receptor beta chains were read from a single sample in a study of blood T cells in healthy people across ages. TCRdb reprocessed the 5' RACE reads via MiXCR and lists one record per CDR3 protein. The table records approximately 760,000 distinct CDR3 sequences, 20% to 30% of them present only once. This same sample was also taken into another study, of T cells of mothers and their children.

The specimen sequenced was blood. All receptors derive from a boy aged 5-17 years in good health. The CDR3 runs from the conserved cysteine through the conserved F or W. The order of the fields is D gene, V gene, J gene, CDR3 protein. The D gene is left open where the match is weak.

>NA|TRBV6-2/TRBV6-3|TRBJ2-1
CASKDGYNEQFF
>NA|TRBV5-5|TRBJ2-6
CASSPDAGANVLTF
>NA|TRBV12-3/TRBV12-4|TRBJ1-1
CASIRGTEAFF
>NA|TRBV7-9|TRBJ1-2
CASSLGGGPLSYTF
>TRBD2|TRBV29-1|TRBJ2-4
CSVLAVLAKNIQYF
>NA|TRBV18|TRBJ1-5
CASSLNQGSNQPQHF
>TRBD2|TRBV7-8|TRBJ2-5
CASSLGLAGGPTQYF
>TRBD1|TRBV6-5|TRBJ1-5
CASSDGQANQPQHF
>NA|TRBV25-1|TRBJ1-4
CASSARQPTNEKLFF
>TRBD2|TRBV18|TRBJ2-1
CASSPGTSGRIDEQFF
>NA|TRBV28|TRBJ2-2
CASSLATGDGSPGELFF
>TRBD1|TRBV12-3/TRBV12-4|TRBJ2-6
CASSLDRGSSGANVLTF
>NA|TRBV20-1|TRBJ2-3
CSASIGADTQYF
>TRBD1|TRBV4-3|TRBJ1-4
CASSQTGSEKLFF